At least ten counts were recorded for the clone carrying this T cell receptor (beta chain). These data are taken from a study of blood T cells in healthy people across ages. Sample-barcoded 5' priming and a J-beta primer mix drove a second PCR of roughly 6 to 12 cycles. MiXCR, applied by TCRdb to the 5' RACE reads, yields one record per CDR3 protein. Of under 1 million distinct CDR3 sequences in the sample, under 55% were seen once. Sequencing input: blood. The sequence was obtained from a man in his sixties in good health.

In DNA form, the CDR3 reads TGTGCCAGCAGTGGGGACAGCTACGAGCAGTACTTC. It codes for CASSGDSYEQYF. The V call is TRBV6-2 or TRBV6-3, the J call TRBJ2-7; TRBD1 matches 7 bases. The CDR3 is 12 residues long. In germline, CDR1 is MNHEY, CDR2 SVGEGT. V shed 5 bases and J 3 bases; nucleotides not matched to a gene: 1.